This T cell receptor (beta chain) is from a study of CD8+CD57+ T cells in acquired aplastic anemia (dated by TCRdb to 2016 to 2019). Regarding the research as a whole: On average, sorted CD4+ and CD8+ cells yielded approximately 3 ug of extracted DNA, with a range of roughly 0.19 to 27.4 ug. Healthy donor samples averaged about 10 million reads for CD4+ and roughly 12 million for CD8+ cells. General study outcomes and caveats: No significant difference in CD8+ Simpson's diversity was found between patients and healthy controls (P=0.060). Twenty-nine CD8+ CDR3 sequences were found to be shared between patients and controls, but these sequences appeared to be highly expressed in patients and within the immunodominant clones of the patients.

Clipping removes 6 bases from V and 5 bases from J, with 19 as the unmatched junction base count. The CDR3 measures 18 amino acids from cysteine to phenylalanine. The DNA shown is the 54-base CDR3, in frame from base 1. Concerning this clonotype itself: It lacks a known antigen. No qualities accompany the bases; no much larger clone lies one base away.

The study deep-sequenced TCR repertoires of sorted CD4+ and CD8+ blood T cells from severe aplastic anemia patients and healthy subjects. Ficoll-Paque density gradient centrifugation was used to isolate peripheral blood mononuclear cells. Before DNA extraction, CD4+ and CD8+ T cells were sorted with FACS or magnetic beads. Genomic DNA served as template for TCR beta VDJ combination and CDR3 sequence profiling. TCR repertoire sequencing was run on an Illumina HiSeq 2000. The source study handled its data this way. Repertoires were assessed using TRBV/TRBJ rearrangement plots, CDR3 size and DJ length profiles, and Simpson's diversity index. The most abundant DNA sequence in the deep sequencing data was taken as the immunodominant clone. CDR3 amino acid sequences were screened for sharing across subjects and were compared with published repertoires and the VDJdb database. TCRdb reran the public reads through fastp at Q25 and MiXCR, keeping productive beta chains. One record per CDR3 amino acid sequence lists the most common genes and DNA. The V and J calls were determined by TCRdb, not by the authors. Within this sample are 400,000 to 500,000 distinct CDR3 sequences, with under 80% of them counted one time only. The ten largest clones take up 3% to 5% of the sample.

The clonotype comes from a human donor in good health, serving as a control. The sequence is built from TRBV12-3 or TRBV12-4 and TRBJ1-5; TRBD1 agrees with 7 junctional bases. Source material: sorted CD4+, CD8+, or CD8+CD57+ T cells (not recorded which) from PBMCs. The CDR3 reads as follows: CASSFAGRGGAGYQPQHF. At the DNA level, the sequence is TGTGCCAGCAGCTTTGCTGGGAGAGGGGGCGCGGGATATCAGCCCCAGCATTTT.